Presented here are 30 T cell receptor beta chains from one specimen sequenced in a study of T cell changes during pregnancy in multiple sclerosis. Sequencing used immunoSEQ multiplex PCR; TCRdb keeps in-frame clones, though not all of them. This repertoire shows approximately 100,000 clones, roughly nine tenths found once; its top ten account for 0.93%. The material was peripheral blood, obtained after pregnancy. The receptors stem from a female donor with multiple sclerosis, enrolled in a pregnancy study.

J is TRBJ1-1 and V is TRBV6-1; no definite D call. The CDR3 extends over 15 amino acids. Germline CDR1 is MNHNS and CDR2 is SASEGT. V lost 4 bases and J lost 2, with 14 bases in between. The CDR3 DNA follows: TGTGCCAGCAGTGCCTTAGAGACGGGTAACACTGAAGCTTTCTTT. Its translation is CASSALETGNTEAFF.

This sequence joins TRBV9 and TRBJ2-1; D possibly corresponds to TRBD1 (5 bases). Trimming took 1 base from V and 2 from J, leaving 16 bases between them. Germline CDR1 and CDR2: SGDLS and YYNGEE. This CDR3 comprises 17 residues. The CDR3 spells CASSVTGPRAPYNEQFF. The CDR3 DNA is TGTGCCAGCAGCGTAACCGGTCCCAGGGCCCCCTACAATGAGCAGTTCTTC.

With respect to this clone: Additional DNA sequences in this sample encode the identical CDR3. CDR3 nucleotides: TGCGCCAGCAGCTTGGTAGCGGGGAGCACAGATACGCAGTATTTT. Encoded protein: CASSLVAGSTDTQYF. The gene calls are TRBV5-1 and TRBJ2-3; 8 bases line up with TRBD2. Germline CDR1 is SGHRS and CDR2 is YFSETQ. The CDR3 length is 15 residues. V gave up 0 bases and J gave up 0 bases; unmatched junction bases: 0.

This clone was recorded a few times. V is TRBV28 and J is TRBJ1-1; 7 nucleotides align to TRBD1. The junction had 4 bases not matched to a gene; V was cut back by 6 bases and J by 0 bases. CDR3 length: 14 amino acids. Germline-derived CDR1 and CDR2 are MDHEN and SYDVKM. CDR3 coding DNA: TGTGCCAGCAGCCTGACAGGGTTGAACACTGAAGCTTTCTTT. This encodes CASSLTGLNTEAFF.

This clone has more than one count but fewer than ten. The V and J genes are TRBV19 and TRBJ2-5; a weak D match, TRBD1 (6 bases). Trimming left V 5 bases short and J 4 bases short, with 8 bases between. The CDR3 runs to 12 residues. CDR1 is LNHDA, CDR2 SQIVND, per germline (reference sequence). CDR3 nucleotide sequence: TGTGCCAGTAGTCCGGACAGAGAGACCCAGTACTTC. It codes for CASSPDRETQYF.

The J gene is TRBJ2-3, the V gene TRBV4-2; 8 bases line up with TRBD2. The CDR3 is made up of 17 amino acids. Germline V gene lookup returns CDR1 LGHNA and CDR2 YNFKEQ. V shed 1 base and J 3 bases; nucleotides not matched to a gene: 9. CDR3 protein: CASSQVGLVAGTDTQYF. CDR3 DNA sequence: TGTGCCAGCAGCCAAGTAGGATTAGTAGCGGGGACAGATACGCAGTATTTT.

This chain uses TRBV7-9 with TRBJ1-6; tentative D call: TRBD1 (6 bases). Germline V gene sequence: CDR1 SEHNR, CDR2 FQNEAQ (reference sequence). V was clipped by 2 bases and J by 13 bases, with 15 bases between them. The CDR3 spans 14 residues. DNA of the CDR3: TGTGCCAGCAGCTTACAACAGGGATTCGCGCCCCTCCACTTT. Translated, it gives CASSLQQGFAPLHF.

V usage is TRBV5-4 and J usage is TRBJ2-1, with 9 nucleotides matching TRBD2. V lost 0 bases to trimming and J lost 5 bases; unmatched junction nucleotides: 3. CDR3 length: 15 residues. CDR1 and CDR2 from the germline V gene are SGHNT and YYREEE (reference sequence). The CDR3 DNA is TGTGCCAGCAGCTTGGTTGGCGGGGGGGACAATGAGCAGTTCTTC. This gives the protein CASSLVGGGDNEQFF.

V is TRBV5-6 and J is TRBJ1-2, with TRBD1 matching over 8 bases. The CDR3 has 14 residues. V lost 2 bases and J lost 4; bases outside the gene matches: 4. The germline gives CDR1 SGHDT, CDR2 YYEEEE. The CDR3 sequence is CASSLQGGGYGYTF. The CDR3 DNA is TGTGCCAGCAGCTTACAGGGGGGTGGCTATGGCTACACCTTC.

The chain employs TRBV11-2 and TRBJ1-2; weak D call: TRBD1 (5 bases). The CDR3 contains 14 residues. Germline lookup yields CDR1 SGHAT and CDR2 FQNNGV. Trimming cost V 7 bases and J 1 base, with 13 bases left between them. CDR3 sequence reads: CASNLGGGNYGYTF. The CDR3 nucleotides are TGTGCCAGCAACCTGGGGGGGGGTAACTATGGCTACACCTTC.

CDR3 loop: CASSLDAVGYGYTF. The CDR3 DNA is TGCGCCAGCAGCTTGGATGCAGTTGGCTATGGCTACACCTTC. The chain uses TRBV5-1 and TRBJ1-2; D gene unclear. V lost 0 bases and J 4 bases, leaving 10 bases between the germline ends. Germline-derived CDR1 and CDR2 are SGHRS and YFSETQ. The CDR3 consists of 14 residues.

The chain is built from TRBV20-1 and TRBJ2-1; D is unresolved. V lost 3 bases to trimming and J lost 11 bases, with 8 bases between them. The CDR3 totals 10 residues. CDR1 DFQATT and CDR2 SNEGSKA come from the germline V gene (reference sequence). For the CDR3, the DNA is TGCAGTGCTAGGGCCCCTCAGCAGTTCTTC. Its translation: CSARAPQQFF.

The V gene is TRBV13, the J gene TRBJ2-2, with 7 bases that match TRBD1. V was pared by 3 bases and J by 6 bases, with 4 bases of the junction left unmatched. CDR1 is PRHDT and CDR2 is FYEKMQ in the germline V gene (reference sequence). The CDR3 consists of 14 residues. CDR3 nucleotides: TGTGCCAGCAGCTTTAACAGGGGCTCCGGGGAGCTGTTTTTT. This translates into CASSFNRGSGELFF.

The V gene is TRBV5-1, the J gene TRBJ2-1, with a weak D call TRBD1 (5 bases). This CDR3 is 15 amino acids long. Germline V gene lookup returns CDR1 SGHRS and CDR2 YFSETQ. V lost 0 bases and J 4 bases, leaving 11 bases between the germline ends. This CDR3 is CASSLEGLEYNEQFF. The CDR3 nucleotides read TGCGCCAGCAGCTTGGAGGGGCTAGAGTACAATGAGCAGTTCTTC.

This sequence joins TRBV7-8 and TRBJ1-2; D uncertain. Germline-derived CDR1 and CDR2 are SGHVS and FQNEAQ. Between the trimmed V and J ends, which lost 2 bases and 1 base, there was a span of 14 bases. The CDR3 consists of 16 residues. CDR3 bases: TGTGCCAGCAGCTTATTTAGTGCAGCGATTAACTATGGCTACACCTTC. It specifies CASSLFSAAINYGYTF.

The rearrangement uses TRBV25-1 and TRBJ2-3; possible D gene TRBD1, 6 bases. The CDR3 has 15 residues. V gave up 2 bases and J gave up 4 bases, with 13 bases separating them. CDR1 is MGHDK, CDR2 SYGVNS, per germline. The CDR3 loop is CASSELGTRADTQYF. The CDR3 region has the DNA TGTGCCAGCAGTGAACTAGGGACAAGGGCAGATACGCAGTATTTT. The whole variable domain, filled in from reference TRBV25-1 and TRBJ2-3, reads EADIYQTPRYLVIGTGKKITLECSQTMGHDKMYWYQQDPGMELHLIHYSYGVNSTEKGDLSSESTVSRIRTEHFPLTLESARPSHTSQYLCASSELGTRADTQYFGPGTRLTVL.

This clone showed up just once. V and J are TRBV10-3 and TRBJ2-6; D may be TRBD1 (6 bases). V lost 10 bases and J lost 2, with 12 bases in between. This CDR3 is built from 14 residues. Germline CDR1 ENHRY, CDR2 SYGVKD. CDR3 loop: CATSTGAGANVLTF. CDR3 nucleotides: TGTGCCACTTCGACAGGCGCTGGGGCCAACGTCCTGACTTTC.

The V call is TRBV2, the J call TRBJ1-5, with a possible D match to TRBD1 (6 bases). The CDR3 totals 15 residues. CDR1 SNHLY and CDR2 FYNNEI come from the germline V gene. Trimming took 5 bases from V and 7 from J, leaving 18 bases between them. DNA of the CDR3: TGTGCCAGCAGTCGCGGTAGCCCGGGGACACAGCCCCAGCATTTT. As protein: CASSRGSPGTQPQHF. Variable domain in full (rest from reference TRBV2 and TRBJ1-5): EPEVTQTPSHQVTQMGQEVILRCVPISNHLYFYWYRQILGQKVEFLVSFYNNEISEKSEIFDDQFSVERPDGSNFTLKIRSTKLEDSAMYFCASSRGSPGTQPQHFGDGTRLSIL.

The chain couples TRBV15 to TRBJ1-6; 9 bases are shared with TRBD1. CDR3 length: 15 amino acids. The germline gives CDR1 LNHNV, CDR2 YYDKDF (reference sequence). Trimming took 4 bases from V and 7 from J; bases not matched to a gene: 5. CDR3: CATSKGTGRNSPLHF. CDR3 nucleotides: TGTGCCACCAGCAAAGGGACAGGGCGGAATTCACCCCTCCACTTT. Using reference TRBV15 and TRBJ1-6 for the parts outside the CDR3, the full variable domain is DAMVIQNPRYQVTQFGKPVTLSCSQTLNHNVMYWYQQKSSQAPKLLFHYYDKDFNNEADTPDNFQSRRPNTSFCFLDIRSPGLGDTAMYLCATSKGTGRNSPLHFGNGTRLTVT.

This clone was counted between two and nine times. The chain couples TRBV2 to TRBJ2-7; TRBD1 agrees at 8 bases. V lost 6 bases, J lost 6 bases, and 7 bases stayed unmatched. This CDR3 has 13 residues. Germline values: CDR1 SNHLY, CDR2 FYNNEI. CDR3 sequence: CASRGQARGEQYF. In DNA form, the CDR3 reads TGTGCCAGCAGGGGACAGGCCAGGGGCGAGCAGTACTTC.

This chain joins TRBV16 and TRBJ2-7, with TRBD1 as a possible D gene (6 bases). The ends were cut back, 2 bases at V and 2 bases at J, with 19 bases in the middle. CDR3 length equals 17 residues. CDR1 KGHSY and CDR2 FQNENV come from the germline V gene. The CDR3 DNA follows: TGTGCCAGCAGCCAAGACTTTTTGCCAGGGGCCGCCTACGAGCAGTACTTC. It translates to CASSQDFLPGAAYEQYF.

The rearrangement joins TRBV4-1 to TRBJ1-3; the D is unclear. Trimming took 0 bases from V and 0 from J, leaving 9 bases between them. Germline CDR1 is MGHRA and CDR2 is YSYEKL. The CDR3 spans 16 residues. CDR3 amino acids: CASSQEQTRSGNTIYF. CDR3 bases: TGCGCCAGCAGCCAAGAACAGACACGCTCTGGAAACACCATATATTTT.

The chain uses TRBV7-2 and TRBJ1-4; 12 bases are a match to TRBD1. This CDR3 is 16 amino acids long. CDR1 SGHTA and CDR2 FQGNSA come from the germline V gene. Unmatched junction bases numbered 6, after V lost 3 bases and J lost 7 bases. The CDR3 DNA reads as TGTGCCAGCAGCTTCGGGACAGGGGGCGGGGGTGAAAAACTGTTTTTT. Translated, it gives CASSFGTGGGGEKLFF.

There are many counts of this clone. V is TRBV6-4 and J is TRBJ1-3, with D uncertain. V lost 6 bases and J lost 1, with 10 bases in between. Germline lookup yields CDR1 MRHNA and CDR2 SNTAGT. CDR3 length: 14 amino acids. The CDR3 region is CASRTEVSGNTIYF. The CDR3 DNA follows: TGTGCCAGCAGAACGGAGGTATCTGGAAACACCATATATTTT.

The CDR3 here is CASSLAGRSYEQYF. DNA for the CDR3: TGCGCCAGCAGCTTGGCCGGGAGGTCCTACGAGCAGTACTTC. The rearrangement uses TRBV5-1 and TRBJ2-7; TRBD2 aligns across 7 bases. J gave up 1 base and V 0 bases, and 1 base lay outside the gene matches. Per the germline V gene, CDR1 is SGHRS and CDR2 is YFSETQ. The CDR3 contains 14 residues. Using reference TRBV5-1 and TRBJ2-7 for the parts outside the CDR3, the full variable domain is KAGVTQTPRYLIKTRGQQVTLSCSPISGHRSVSWYQQTPGQGLQFLFEYFSETQRNKGNFPGRFSGRQFSNSRSEMNVSTLELGDSALYLCASSLAGRSYEQYFGPGTRLTVT.

V and J are TRBV5-8 and TRBJ1-2; 11 bases line up with TRBD1. Trimming removed 4 bases from V and 1 base from J; junction bases left unmatched: 12. Germline loops: CDR1 SGHTS, CDR2 YDEGEE. The CDR3 contains 18 residues. The CDR3 bases are TGTGCCAGCAGCGTCCCGAGGGACAGGGGGGGACTTAACTATGGCTACACCTTC. As protein: CASSVPRDRGGLNYGYTF.

V and J are TRBV7-6 and TRBJ2-1, with 11 nucleotides matching TRBD2. In germline, CDR1 is SGHVS, CDR2 FNYEAQ. V was pared by 2 bases and J by 7 bases, with 7 bases of the junction left unmatched. The CDR3 runs 16 residues. The CDR3 coding sequence is TGTGCCAGCAGCTTAATTGATGGGACTAGCGGAAATGAGCAGTTCTTC. This sequence encodes CASSLIDGTSGNEQFF.

DNA for the CDR3: TGTGCCAGTAGTCAAATCACCGGGGAGCTGTTTTTT. It yields the protein CASSQITGELFF. The chain is built from TRBV19 and TRBJ2-2; D not resolved. V was pared by 5 bases and J by 4 bases, with 5 bases between. CDR3 length: 12 amino acids. The germline gives CDR1 LNHDA, CDR2 SQIVND (reference sequence).

The chain employs TRBV11-2 and TRBJ1-2, with 8 nucleotides matching TRBD1. This CDR3 spans 14 amino acids. Germline loops: CDR1 SGHAT, CDR2 FQNNGV. The V gene end was trimmed by 1 base and the J gene end by 4 bases; junction bases not matched to a gene: 2. CDR3 DNA: TGTGCCAGCAGCTTAGTAGGGACAGGCTATGGCTACACCTTC. This codes for CASSLVGTGYGYTF.

The chain is built from TRBV27 and TRBJ1-2, with 10 bases aligning to TRBD1. V lost 5 bases to trimming and J lost 2 bases; unmatched junction nucleotides: 5. From germline, CDR1 is MNHEY and CDR2 SMNVEV (reference sequence). This CDR3 is 15 amino acids long. For the CDR3, the DNA is TGTGCCAGCAGTCCTGGGACAGGGGCCAACTATGGCTACACCTTC. Translation gives CASSPGTGANYGYTF.